The rows below give T cell receptor beta chains drawn from one sample of a study of cytomegalovirus exposure and HLA in healthy donors. Assay: immunoSEQ multiplex PCR; the TCRdb copy retains only in-frame clones and omits some. The table lists about 140,000 clones, roughly 77% of them singletons. Sample: PBMCs. The origin of the receptors is a female donor in good health and CMV-seronegative. CDR3s include the opening cysteine and the closing phenylalanine or tryptophan. A D gene is named only where the DNA matches it firmly. Not every row has a clone size; where given, it reads once, few, many or a size class.

CASSPPRGKLFF	TGTGCCAGCAGCCCGCCACGGGGGAAACTGTTTTTT	TRBV6-5	TRBJ1-4	few	.
CATLLAGASDTQYF	TGTGCCACCCTTCTAGCGGGGGCTTCGGATACGCAGTATTTT	TRBV6-1	TRBJ2-3	.	TRBD2
CASRGEGWITEAFF	TGTGCCAGTAGGGGGGAGGGGTGGATCACTGAAGCTTTCTTT	TRBV19	TRBJ1-1	.	.
CASQRGSTGELFF	TGTGCCAGCCAGCGGGGGTCTACCGGGGAGCTGTTTTTT	TRBV2	TRBJ2-2	.	TRBD2
CASSEGRSKNTEAFF	TGTGCCAGCAGTGAAGGGCGGTCAAAGAACACTGAAGCTTTCTTT	TRBV6-1	TRBJ1-1	.	.
CASGPRTGENTIYF	TGTGCTAGTGGTCCGCGGACAGGGGAAAACACCATATATTTT	TRBV12-5	TRBJ1-3	.	TRBD1
CASTPDSSYNEQFF	TGCGCCAGCACCCCCGACAGCTCCTACAATGAGCAGTTCTTC	TRBV5-1	TRBJ2-1	.	.
CASSPTGTETQYF	TGTGCCAGCAGCCCGACAGGGACAGAGACCCAGTACTTC	TRBV7-2	TRBJ2-5	.	TRBD1
CASSLNPNRGAGELFF	TGCGCCAGCAGCTTAAACCCAAACAGGGGGGCCGGGGAGCTGTTTTTT	TRBV5-1	TRBJ2-2	.	TRBD1
CAWSGGLNYGYTF	TGTGCCTGGAGTGGCGGATTAAACTATGGCTACACCTTC	TRBV30	TRBJ1-2	.	.
CASSPPNRGGYTF	TGTGCCAGCTCACCACCGAACAGGGGTGGCTACACCTTC	TRBV18	TRBJ1-2	.	TRBD1
CTSSQDCRAIYPNEQFF	TGCACCAGCAGCCAAGATTGTCGAGCTATCTACCCCAATGAGCAGTTCTTC	TRBV1	TRBJ2-1	.	.
CASSLSSAKNIQYF	TGTGCCAGTAGTCTCTCCTCGGCCAAAAACATTCAGTACTTC	TRBV19	TRBJ2-4	.	.
CAQNPDRGRRGYTF	TGTGCCCAAAACCCAGACAGGGGGCGAAGAGGCTACACCTTC	TRBV30	TRBJ1-2	.	TRBD1
CASSEISGGDYEQYF	TGTGCCAGTAGCGAAATTAGCGGGGGTGATTACGAGCAGTACTTC	TRBV19	TRBJ2-7	few	TRBD2